This TCR beta chain was documented in a study of blood T cell repertoires in COVID-19. Turning to the study itself: Italy, Spain and the United States were the sources of the convalescent and acute COVID-19 samples.

Original handling: Reference gene primers were amplified, and this amplification served to estimate nucleated cell counts. The protocol was immunoSEQ multiplex PCR, while the TCRdb copy is restricted to in-frame clones and leaves out a portion. D and trimming were read from the DNA, whereas the V and J calls and clone size are those reported in that table. The table lists about 98,000 clones, under 85% of them singletons, with around a quarter in the top ten. Material for sequencing was peripheral blood. This receptor was obtained from a man between 65 and 85 years old with acute or convalescent COVID-19.

The CDR3 is CAISELSGQGAYEQYF. Written as DNA, the CDR3 is TGTGCCATCAGTGAGCTTTCGGGACAGGGGGCCTACGAGCAGTACTTC. This rearrangement joins TRBV10-3 to TRBJ2-7, with 11 bases fitting TRBD1. The length of the CDR3 is 16 residues. Germline CDR1 is ENHRY and CDR2 is SYGVKD. V shed 2 bases and J 2 bases; nucleotides not matched to a gene: 5.